These 28 T cell receptor beta chains share one sample of origin, sequenced in a study of T cell responses to AZD1222 COVID-19 vaccine. TCRdb's copy holds only in-frame clones and misses some; the assay was immunoSEQ multiplex PCR. The table records about 140,000 clones, more than 90% of them present only once. Specimen: peripheral blood, collected on day 0 of AZD1222 vaccination. Every receptor here comes from an adult in good health.

The chain employs TRBV4-2 and TRBJ2-7; TRBD2 matches 10 bases. The CDR3 length is 16 residues. V trimming: 4 bases; J trimming: 0 bases; junction bases outside the gene matches: 6. From germline, CDR1 is LGHNA and CDR2 YNFKEQ. The CDR3, as DNA: TGTGCCAGCAGCCCGGCCCCTAGCGGGAGCTCCTACGAGCAGTACTTC. Protein sequence: CASSPAPSGSSYEQYF.

The chain recombines TRBV4-3 with TRBJ2-1; 7 bases agree with TRBD2. Unmatched junction bases numbered 16, after V lost 5 bases and J lost 6 bases. Germline V gene sequence: CDR1 LGHNA, CDR2 YSLEER. The CDR3 extends over 17 amino acids. The DNA for the CDR3 is TGCGCCAGCAGCTCGGGGTCTAGCGGCCCGAATATCAATGAGCAGTTCTTC. As protein: CASSSGSSGPNINEQFF.

The rearrangement uses TRBV6-6 and TRBJ1-5, with 7 positions matching TRBD1. Germline loops: CDR1 MNHNY, CDR2 SVGAGI (reference sequence). The CDR3 contains 16 residues. V shed 5 bases and J 1 base; nucleotides not matched to a gene: 8. The CDR3 here is CASSPSATGSNQPQHF. As DNA, the CDR3 is TGTGCCAGCAGTCCAAGCGCGACAGGGAGCAATCAGCCCCAGCATTTT.

This sequence joins TRBV11-2 and TRBJ2-1; TRBD2 matches at 13 bases. With V trimmed by 5 bases and J by 1 base, 5 bases remained unmatched. The germline gives CDR1 SGHAT, CDR2 FQNNGV. CDR3 length: 17 amino acids. The CDR3 region is CASSPGLAGSSYNEQFF. The CDR3, as DNA: TGTGCCAGCAGCCCGGGACTAGCGGGATCATCCTACAATGAGCAGTTCTTC. The complete variable domain, with remaining parts taken from reference TRBV11-2 and TRBJ2-1, reads EAGVAQSPRYKIIEKRQSVAFWCNPISGHATLYWYQQILGQGPKLLIQFQNNGVVDDSQLPKDRFSAERLKGVDSTLKIQPAKLEDSAVYLCASSPGLAGSSYNEQFFGPGTRLTVL.

The CDR3 DNA follows: TGTGCCAGCAGCCAACAGGGGAACACTGAAGCTTTCTTT. Translating it yields CASSQQGNTEAFF. The V and J genes are TRBV11-2 and TRBJ1-1; D possibly corresponds to TRBD1 (6 bases). CDR1 is SGHAT, CDR2 FQNNGV, per germline. The CDR3 has 13 residues. Trimming took 5 bases from V and 1 from J, leaving 8 bases between them.

This chain connects TRBV7-3 to TRBJ2-3, with 13 bases identical to TRBD2. Looked up from germline, CDR1 is SGHTA and CDR2 is FQGTGA. The CDR3 runs 15 residues. V shed 6 bases, J shed 4 bases, and the junction held 4 bases outside the gene matches. CDR3 DNA sequence: TGTGCCAGCAGTCAACTAGCGGGAGGGCCAGATACGCAGTATTTT. Protein: CASSQLAGGPDTQYF.

The V and J genes are TRBV27 and TRBJ2-7; 12 bases line up with TRBD2. Trimming cost V 6 bases and J 5 bases; bases outside gene matches: 20. The CDR3 consists of 19 residues. Germline CDR1 is MNHEY and CDR2 is SMNVEV (reference sequence). CDR3 in amino acids: CASRTRDRETSGSPNEQYF. Written as DNA, the CDR3 is TGTGCCAGCAGGACCCGGGACAGGGAGACTAGCGGGAGTCCCAACGAGCAGTACTTC.

This clone occurred once. The V gene is TRBV7-2, the J gene TRBJ2-3; a possible D gene is TRBD2 (5 bases). Between the trimmed V and J ends, which lost 3 bases and 0 bases, there was a span of 10 bases. Germline CDR1 SGHTA, CDR2 FQGNSA. The length of the CDR3 is 15 residues. Here the CDR3 DNA reads TGTGCCAGCAGCTTTACTAGAGGTAGCACAGATACGCAGTATTTT. It codes for CASSFTRGSTDTQYF.

The chain employs TRBV5-6 and TRBJ1-5; D is ambiguous. Germline V gives CDR1 SGHDT, CDR2 YYEEEE. The CDR3 extends over 17 amino acids. Trimming removed 4 bases from V and 3 bases from J, with 20 bases in between. In nucleotides, the CDR3 is TGTGCCAGCAGCCTACCCCCCCAACCGGGCCACAATCAGCCCCAGCATTTT. Translated, it gives CASSLPPQPGHNQPQHF.

The chain links TRBV10-3 to TRBJ2-5; 10 positions agree with TRBD2. This CDR3 region has 15 residues. V lost 4 bases to trimming and J lost 4 bases; unmatched junction nucleotides: 6. CDR1 is ENHRY, CDR2 SYGVKD, per germline. The DNA of the CDR3 is TGTGCCATCAGTGGCTTAGCGGGAGGAGGAGAGACCCAGTACTTC. This gives the protein CAISGLAGGGETQYF.

The rearrangement joins TRBV3-1 (or the pseudogene TRBV3-2) to TRBJ2-1; a weak D match, TRBD2 (8 bases). The CDR3 length is 16 residues. V was cut by 4 bases and J by 6 bases, with 19 bases left in between. Germline V gene sequence: CDR1 LGHDT, CDR2 YNNKEL (reference sequence). The CDR3 DNA sequence: TGTGCCAGCAGCCGTCAGGGGGGGACTAGAGCCAATGAGCAGTTCTTC. Translated: CASSRQGGTRANEQFF.

The chain is built from TRBV5-1 and TRBJ1-1; unclear D gene. Trimming stripped 4 bases from V and 1 base from J, with 11 bases between. This CDR3 spans 14 amino acids. Germline V CDR1 and CDR2: SGHRS, YFSETQ. The CDR3 DNA reads as TGCGCCAGCAGCCGCCGGGGTGGGAACACTGAAGCTTTCTTT. Encoded protein: CASSRRGGNTEAFF.

The gene calls are TRBV18 and TRBJ1-1, with 8 positions matching TRBD1. Germline CDR1 reads KGHSH; CDR2 reads LQKENI. V dropped 3 bases and J dropped 7; count of bases not matched to a gene: 7. The CDR3 covers 14 residues. The DNA for the CDR3 is TGTGCCAGCTCACCGACAGGGGAAGGGAATGAAGCTTTCTTT. Residues: CASSPTGEGNEAFF. Looking up the rest from reference TRBV18 and TRBJ1-1 gives the full variable domain: NAGVMQNPRHLVRRRGQEARLRCSPMKGHSHVYWYRQLPEEGLKFMVYLQKENIIDESGMPKERFSAEFPKEGPSILRIQQVVRGDSAAYFCASSPTGEGNEAFFGQGTRLTVV.

This chain connects TRBV10-1 to TRBJ2-2; possibly TRBD2 for D (5 bases). V was cut by 9 bases and J by 1 base, with 9 bases left in between. Germline loops: CDR1 WNHNN, CDR2 SYGVQD (reference sequence). This CDR3 is built from 13 residues. The chain's CDR3 is CASERENTGELFF. CDR3 DNA: TGCGCCAGTGAACGGGAGAACACCGGGGAGCTGTTTTTT.

The V call is TRBV27, the J call TRBJ1-4; 9 bases match TRBD1. The V segment lost 2 bases and the J segment 6 bases; nucleotides outside the gene matches: 1. CDR1 MNHEY and CDR2 SMNVEV come from the germline V gene (reference sequence). The CDR3 is made up of 14 amino acids. CDR3 bases: TGTGCCAGCAGTTTAGGACAGGGGTATGAAAAACTGTTTTTT. This gives the protein CASSLGQGYEKLFF.

The genes are TRBV11-3 and TRBJ2-3; 14 bases match TRBD2. This CDR3 has 16 amino acids. The V gene end was trimmed by 5 bases and the J gene end by 5 bases; junction bases not matched to a gene: 6. CDR1 and CDR2 from the germline V gene are SGHNT and YENEEA. The CDR3 nucleotides read TGTGCCAGCAGCGCCCGACTAGCGGGAGGGCTAGATACGCAGTATTTT. It translates to CASSARLAGGLDTQYF.

The genes are TRBV5-4 and TRBJ2-1; 9 positions match TRBD2. This CDR3 has 17 amino acids. CDR1 is SGHNT and CDR2 is YYREEE in the germline V gene (reference sequence). With V trimmed by 0 bases and J by 4 bases, 8 bases remained unmatched. CDR3 sequence (DNA): TGTGCCAGCAGCTTGGGAACTCTAGCGGGGATATACAATGAGCAGTTCTTC. This translates into CASSLGTLAGIYNEQFF.

CDR3 region: CASSFLHSGANVLTF. The CDR3 coding sequence is TGTGCCAGCAGTTTTTTACACTCTGGGGCCAACGTCCTGACTTTC. The chain employs TRBV5-5 and TRBJ2-6; D gene uncertain. V was shortened by 5 bases and J by 0 bases, with 9 bases between the two germline ends. The CDR3 contains 15 residues. Germline V gives CDR1 SGHKS, CDR2 YYEKEE (reference sequence). The whole variable domain, filled in from reference TRBV5-5 and TRBJ2-6, reads DAGVTQSPTHLIKTRGQQVTLRCSPISGHKSVSWYQQVLGQGPQFIFQYYEKEERGRGNFPDRFSARQFPNYSSELNVNALLLGDSALYLCASSFLHSGANVLTFGAGSRLTVL.

This clone was observed a handful of times. The rearrangement joins TRBV5-4 to TRBJ2-5; 7 bases line up with TRBD2. The junction had 10 bases not matched to a gene; V was cut back by 4 bases and J by 1 base. CDR1 and CDR2 (germline): SGHNT, YYREEE (reference sequence). The CDR3 contains 16 residues. CDR3 nucleotides: TGTGCCAGCAGCCCGGAGGCTAGCGGAATCCAAGAGACCCAGTACTTC. It codes for CASSPEASGIQETQYF.

The V and J genes are TRBV7-2 and TRBJ1-4; TRBD1 matches 9 bases. CDR1 SGHTA and CDR2 FQGNSA come from the germline V gene. V dropped 5 bases and J dropped 1; count of bases not matched to a gene: 2. The length of the CDR3 is 15 residues. CDR3 protein: CASSTDRGTNEKLFF. Here the CDR3 DNA reads TGTGCCAGCAGCACGGACAGGGGAACTAATGAAAAACTGTTTTTT.

V gene TRBV3-1 (or the pseudogene TRBV3-2) combines with J gene TRBJ1-4; 8 bases are a match to TRBD1. Trimming at V came to 4 bases and at J to 8 bases, leaving 6 bases not matched to a gene. The germline gives CDR1 LGHDT, CDR2 YNNKEL (reference sequence). The CDR3 length is 14 residues. The CDR3 DNA sequence: TGTGCCAGCAGCCGAGGACAGGGCGGCGAAAAACTGTTTTTT. Protein: CASSRGQGGEKLFF.

The chain recombines TRBV5-5 with TRBJ1-1, with D unresolved. The germline V and J ends were trimmed by 4 bases and 2 bases, with 9 bases remaining between them. This CDR3 spans 13 amino acids. CDR1 SGHKS and CDR2 YYEKEE come from the germline V gene (reference sequence). This CDR3 reads CASSTGPNTEAFF. Here the CDR3 DNA reads TGTGCCAGCAGCACCGGGCCAAACACTGAAGCTTTCTTT.

CDR3 DNA: TGTGCCAGTAGTACCCGGACTAGCGGGAGTGGGCTATCGGAGGAGCAGTTCTTC. Its translation: CASSTRTSGSGLSEEQFF. The chain carries TRBV19 and TRBJ2-1, with 13 bases fitting TRBD2. The CDR3 runs to 18 residues. Germline assignment: CDR1 LNHDA and CDR2 SQIVND (reference sequence). Trimming took 4 bases from V and 10 from J; bases not matched to a gene: 16.

The chain joins TRBV4-3 to TRBJ1-6; D is ambiguous. This CDR3 is built from 16 residues. Per germline, CDR1 LGHNA and CDR2 YSLEER. V lost 0 bases, J lost 5 bases, and 11 bases lay in between. CDR3 amino acids: CASSQDAWSNNSPLHF. In nucleotides, the CDR3 is TGCGCCAGCAGCCAAGATGCATGGTCGAATAATTCACCCCTCCACTTT.

The rearrangement links TRBV5-1 to TRBJ2-1; 9 bases map to TRBD1. The ends lost 5 bases at V and 7 bases at J; junction bases unmatched: 4. CDR3 size: 13 residues. Germline-derived CDR1 and CDR2 are SGHRS and YFSETQ. For the CDR3, the DNA is TGCGCCAGCAGACAGGGGGCGGGAAATGAGCAGTTCTTC. It yields the protein CASRQGAGNEQFF.

The rearrangement links TRBV14 to TRBJ1-2, with D perhaps TRBD1 (5 bases). Trimming stripped 2 bases from V and 6 bases from J, with 10 bases between. CDR3 length equals 13 residues. Germline V gene lookup returns CDR1 SGHDN and CDR2 FVKESK. Written as DNA, the CDR3 is TGTGCCAGCAGCCAAATAAGGGGCCATGGCTACACCTTC. Protein: CASSQIRGHGYTF.

This chain links TRBV5-4 with TRBJ2-1; D might be TRBD2 (6 bases). The CDR3 length is 15 residues. The germline gives CDR1 SGHNT, CDR2 YYREEE (reference sequence). V shed 4 bases and J shed 8 bases, with 19 bases lying between them. This chain's CDR3 is CASSLPSARGHEQFF. DNA for the CDR3: TGTGCCAGCAGCCTTCCTAGCGCGAGGGGCCATGAGCAGTTCTTC.

The sample holds a few counts of this clone. V usage is TRBV6-5 and J usage is TRBJ2-7; D possibly matches TRBD1 or TRBD2 (5 bases each). This CDR3 has 13 residues. CDR1 is MNHEY, CDR2 SVGAGI, per germline. The V end lost 7 bases, the J end lost 6 bases, and 16 bases lay between the germline ends. CDR3 nucleotides: TGTGCCAGCAATTTGGGACCGTTAACCGAGCAGTACTTC. This gives the protein CASNLGPLTEQYF.